The entry that follows covers one T cell receptor (beta chain) sequence. Which antigen it targets is not known. Within one base of it there is no much larger clone, and no base qualities were kept. The method was the immunoSEQ multiplex PCR assay. For the multiplex PCR, a mixture combining 60 forward primers for TCR Vbeta segments and 13 reverse primers for TCR Jbeta segments was used. Amplification of the CDR3 region of rearranged TCR beta genes was performed with a multiplex PCR assay on genomic DNA. On the Illumina HiSeq System, the amplified TCR beta libraries were sequenced as 87-base-pair reads. In the paper's pipeline: In a later analysis, tens of millions of unique TCR beta chains were counted across the approximately 640 repertoires, and roughly 11 million of these chains were shared by at least two donors. A nearest-neighbor algorithm error-corrected the raw reads and collapsed the reads into unique sequences, merging closely related sequences to remove PCR and sequencing errors. To assign V, D and J gene segments, CDR3 sequences were aligned to IMGT reference sequences. For a sequence to be retained, a match of at least six nucleotides was required to both a V gene segment and a J gene segment. Rearrangements were classified as productive when the CDR3 lacked stop codons and remained in frame with V and J, and all other rearrangements were classified as non-productive. CDR3 was defined by IMGT convention, running from the second conserved V-encoded cysteine to the conserved J-encoded phenylalanine. The earlier analysis of some 540 of the donors excluded any sequence lacking an unambiguous match to a single V gene segment. An earlier analysis of several hundred of the donors called V segments functional above 56.7% productive rearrangements and segregating when the between-donor standard deviation exceeded 5%. A statistical classification framework was built to diagnose cytomegalovirus status from the catalog of TCR beta chain sequences. In a later analysis, V and J genes were assigned by comparing TCR nucleotide sequences against IMGT/GENE-DB human TR gene sequences. In a later analysis, CDR3 sequences and most-parsimonious VDJ recombination scenarios were assigned using the TCRdist pipeline. A later analysis defined each TCR beta chain by its CDR3 amino acid sequence plus V-gene family, and excluded reads lacking a unique V-gene family. In a later analysis, a few hundred highly shared, low-generation-probability nucleotide sequences were removed to address suspected cross-contamination and a sequencing artifact. In a later analysis, a clonal expansion index was calculated for each public chain from normalized within-repertoire ranks of inferred template counts. Generation probabilities in a later analysis came from a VDJ recombination model fitted to out-of-frame rearrangements, and those results were checked against IGoR. Hypergeometric tests were used in a later analysis to score TCR-TCR, TCR-HLA and TCR-CMV co-occurrence, with a repertoire-size bias correction applied to the TCR pairs. To estimate false discovery rates, a later analysis permuted the HLA or CMV assignments 20 times. In a later analysis, co-occurring TCRs were grouped with DBSCAN, and TCRdist sequence similarity was added when clustering was performed within HLA-allele-positive subsets. Repertoires with fewer than 30,000 or more than 120,000 public chains, plus five repertoires with anomalous nucleotide sharing, were excluded from co-occurrence clustering. TCRdb re-hosts the immuneACCESS table, in-frame sequences only. Its copies lack some clones; in the studies checked, an unresolved V gene accounts for under half of them, and the cause for the rest is not known. The DNA gave D and trimming, while V, J and clone size come from that table. The table for this sample lists some 180,000 clones; approximately 84% of them were counted only once. Approximately 2.6% of the sample goes to the ten largest clones.

This specimen comes from a study of cytomegalovirus exposure and HLA in healthy donors (dated by TCRdb to about 2017). General notes on the study: An earlier analysis of under 600 of the donors reported roughly 270 Gb of sequence data and roughly 110 million unique TCR beta sequences from about 200 million T cells. About 300 gigabases of sequencing data and tens of millions of unique TCR sequences were included in an early release covering roughly 600 HLA-typed donors. Of the roughly 400 genotyped donors, 81% fell in the genetic ancestry cluster associated with self-reported Caucasian donors. The study aimed to test whether signatures of past pathogen exposure could be identified by cataloging public T cell receptors. The study used immunosequencing to profile the T cell repertoires of some 600 subjects and linked those repertoires to cytomegalovirus serostatus. In addition to the first cohort of several hundred subjects, a separate validation cohort of 120 different subjects was used. To predict cytomegalovirus infection status, the study combined high-throughput TCR immunosequencing, statistical association of individual TCRs with disease status, and machine learning. A later analysis re-examined previously published TCR beta repertoires from about 670 donors and added high-resolution HLA genotyping to investigate patterns of TCR occurrence. In the later analysis, no new phenotypic data were used to find candidate immune exposures; instead, reliance was placed on TCR beta sequences and their occurrence across donors. In an earlier analysis of 587 of the donors, high-throughput TCR beta sequencing was used to judge whether each TCR beta V gene segment behaved as functional or pseudogenic. Alongside the repertoire data, information on donor age, sex, ethnicity and CMV serostatus was compiled. A later genetic analysis used genome-wide SNP genotypes for about 55% of the 666 donors, treating that subset as a discovery cohort. Every repertoire in the discovery cohort had been generated on one and the same sequencing platform. Both class I and class II loci were covered by HLA typing, at four-digit resolution. The number of donors typed differed by locus, with about 629-640 for A, B, C, DRB1 and DQB1, more than 500 for DQA1, approximately 570 for DPA1, and over 400 for DPB1. Four to six DR-DQ haplotypes were handled as single units for association and clustering, since linkage in the cohort was strong. On average, around 230,000 unique TCR beta nucleotide sequences were sequenced per donor among fewer than 500 genotyped donors of the cohort, with about 19% of those sequences being non-productive. General conclusions and limits of the study: The classifier was reported to diagnose cytomegalovirus status with high specificity and sensitivity in both the original cohort and the validation cohort. Correlated functional status among segregating V segments might be attributable to linkage disequilibrium, but an unknown experimental factor could not be ruled out. Several of the top co-occurrence clusters appeared to be linked to parvovirus B19, influenza, CMV and Epstein-Barr virus, according to a later analysis. The only immune exposure information available for the cohort was CMV serostatus. While some public TCRs were present in many individuals, most TCR sequences turned up only very rarely across donors. In a later analysis, HLA-associated TCR beta chains were found to be more clonally expanded and to have lower generation probabilities than equally common non-associated chains. Specific HLA alleles were associated with 15,000 to 20,000 TCR beta sequences at a false discovery rate of 0.05 in a later analysis. When HLA alleles, especially DR and DQ, strongly co-occurred, TCR associations were difficult to assign to individual alleles. According to a later analysis, TCR association rates differed among HLA loci, with DRB1 alleles showing the most associated TCRs and HLA-C alleles showing the fewest. Because HLA typing was unavailable for some donors at each locus, only the typed subset was used in association tests. A further reported finding was that TCR beta sequences accurately predicted the HLA-A and HLA-B alleles for most subjects in the first cohort. It was suggested by the authors that the approach could potentially be generalized to other disease states and immunological phenotypes. Because the 87-base-pair reads could not distinguish some IMGT-functional V segments, including TRBV6-2 and TRBV6-3, those segments were excluded. A total of 150 to 200 TCR beta chains were listed by the study as associated with cytomegalovirus. A cluster of highly shared sequence variants was judged likely to be a technical artifact of the sequencing pipeline. A few of the identified cytomegalovirus-associated TCR beta chains were confirmed in vitro to be specific for cytomegalovirus antigens. In this cohort, only TCR beta chains were sequenced, and detectable features were limited by the absence of alpha or paired-chain data. An association between a missense DCLRE1C variant and V-gene and J-gene trimming of TCR beta chains was found in a later genetic analysis and replicated in an independent cohort. According to a later analysis, most CMV-associated TCR beta chains appeared to be HLA-restricted, and the HLA associations seemed to be driven largely by CMV exposure. In an earlier analysis of approximately 600 of the donors, most TCR beta V segments were observed in productive rearrangements about 87% or about 30% of the time, broadly matching IMGT annotations. A later genetic analysis reported fewer N-insertions in productive TCRs among donors in an Asian-associated ancestry cluster than the roughly 620-donor mean. The earlier analysis of 587 of the donors excluded seventeen rarely observed V segments, including chromosome 9 orphons, because counts were too low. The presence/absence analyses assumed that sequencing depth was roughly uniform across donors, and that assumption may not be true.

The cohort was made up of approximately 670 healthy bone marrow donors. At the time of sampling, all cohort members were nominally healthy, though unrecorded immune exposures were likely present. The donor was CMV seronegative and belonged to the group of more than 300 seronegative cohort members. A peripheral blood sample was collected from each donor, and TCR beta sequencing was performed on peripheral blood mononuclear cells. The Qiagen DNeasy Blood Extraction Kit was used to extract genomic DNA from the blood cell samples. The junction shows trimming of 10 bases on V and 6 bases on J, and the gene matches do not reach 4 bases of it. CDR1 is given as ENHRY and CDR2 as SYGVKD, both from the germline V gene. The CDR3 goes from the cysteine to the phenylalanine over 13 residues. The DNA shown is the 39-base CDR3, in frame from base 1.

The receptor's source is a female donor in good health and CMV-seronegative. The rearrangement combines TRBV10-3 with TRBJ2-1; 12 bases in the middle match TRBD1. The sequenced material came from PBMCs. The bases are TGTGCCACTGGGACAGGGGGCTTCAATGAGCAGTTCTTC. This codes for CATGTGGFNEQFF.